Following are 22 T cell receptor beta chains from one sample sequenced in a study of blood T cell repertoires in COVID-19. Repertoires were generated with immunoSEQ multiplex PCR, while TCRdb's copy carries only in-frame clones and drops some. The table has around 58,000 clones, nearly 90% seen once. Sequenced: peripheral blood. The source is a man in his fifties or sixties with active COVID-19.

In its sample, this clone was seen a few times. V gene TRBV19 combines with J gene TRBJ2-5; 10 bases map to TRBD1. The germline gives CDR1 LNHDA, CDR2 SQIVND (reference sequence). This CDR3 region has 16 residues. Losses at the gene ends were 4 bases for V and 6 bases for J; bases not matched to a gene: 11. The CDR3 DNA sequence: TGTGCCAGTAGTACGTCGGGACAGGGGACTGGAAAGACCCAGTACTTC. Translation gives CASSTSGQGTGKTQYF.

V and J are TRBV5-1 and TRBJ2-7, with 9 nucleotides matching TRBD1. Germline CDR1 SGHRS, CDR2 YFSETQ. The CDR3 length is 15 residues. V lost 1 base, J lost 4 bases, and 6 bases stayed unmatched. The CDR3 here is CASSLRDRVVYEQYF. CDR3 sequence (DNA): TGCGCCAGCAGCTTGAGGGACAGGGTTGTTTACGAGCAGTACTTC.

The chain carries TRBV6-6 and TRBJ2-5; 9 positions agree with TRBD2. There are 17 residues in the CDR3. Trimming cost V 5 bases and J 2 bases; bases outside gene matches: 12. CDR1 MNHNY and CDR2 SVGAGI come from the germline V gene (reference sequence). CDR3 sequence reads: CASSPGRLAGPQETQYF. CDR3 DNA: TGTGCCAGCAGTCCCGGGAGGCTAGCGGGACCTCAAGAGACCCAGTACTTC.

This chain links TRBV10-3 with TRBJ1-5, with TRBD1 as a possible D gene (6 bases). Between the trimmed V and J ends, which lost 3 bases and 7 bases, there was a span of 13 bases. The CDR3 runs 14 residues. Germline V gene lookup returns CDR1 ENHRY and CDR2 SYGVKD. The CDR3 nucleotides read TGTGCCATCAGTGACGCACAGGGCCGGCAGCCCCAGCATTTT. Translated: CAISDAQGRQPQHF.

This chain links TRBV7-2 with TRBJ1-3; maybe TRBD1 (5 bases). With 5 bases removed from V and 0 bases from J, the gap between germline ends came to 14 bases. This CDR3 spans 16 amino acids. Germline assignment: CDR1 SGHTA and CDR2 FQGNSA. The CDR3 region is CASSRLDTYSGNTIYF. Here the CDR3 DNA reads TGTGCCAGCAGCAGGTTGGACACTTACTCTGGAAACACCATATATTTT.

The chain joins TRBV7-2 to TRBJ1-2; the D is unclear. The V gene's germline CDR1 is SGHTA and CDR2 FQGNSA. The CDR3 spans 15 residues. The germline V and J ends were trimmed by 0 bases and 8 bases, with 16 bases remaining between them. This chain's CDR3 is CASSLANLADSGYTF. The CDR3 region has the DNA TGTGCCAGCAGCTTAGCGAATTTGGCAGACTCAGGCTACACCTTC.

This rearrangement joins TRBV7-9 to TRBJ1-1; 7 positions match TRBD1. Germline V gene lookup returns CDR1 SEHNR and CDR2 FQNEAQ (reference sequence). V lost 3 bases, J lost 1 base, and 5 bases stayed unmatched. CDR3 length: 15 amino acids. This CDR3 reads CASSFIDRENTEAFF. The CDR3 DNA reads TGTGCCAGCAGCTTTATTGACAGGGAGAACACTGAAGCTTTCTTT.

V is TRBV7-8 and J is TRBJ2-7; D is uncertain. Deletions cut 2 bases from V and 3 bases from J, with 11 bases between. The CDR3 totals 14 residues. In germline, CDR1 is SGHVS, CDR2 FQNEAQ. The CDR3 here is CASSLNRVNYEQYF. Written as DNA, the CDR3 is TGTGCCAGCAGCTTAAACAGAGTTAACTACGAGCAGTACTTC.

This clone was seen just once. V is TRBV18 and J is TRBJ2-1; TRBD1 matches at 9 bases. The germline V gene encodes CDR1 KGHSH and CDR2 LQKENI. This CDR3 has 15 residues. With 2 bases clipped from V and 6 bases from J, the junction kept 5 bases outside the gene matches. Here the CDR3 DNA reads TGTGCCAGCTCACCAGGAACGACAGGGGGCAATGAGCAGTTCTTC. Protein product: CASSPGTTGGNEQFF.

DNA for the CDR3: TGTGCCAGCAGCCCGGAACCCTCGGACAGGCCAAATGGCTACACCTTC. Its protein product is CASSPEPSDRPNGYTF. The genes are TRBV4-2 and TRBJ1-2; 7 bases match TRBD1. Germline V CDR1 and CDR2: LGHNA, YNFKEQ. This CDR3 spans 16 amino acids. With V trimmed by 4 bases and J by 6 bases, 14 bases remained unmatched.

The gene calls are TRBV28 and TRBJ2-7, with TRBD1 identical over 8 bases. CDR1 and CDR2 (germline): MDHEN, SYDVKM. J gave up 2 bases and V 6 bases, and 0 bases lay outside the gene matches. The CDR3 runs 12 residues. CDR3 coding DNA: TGTGCCAGCAGGGACAGGGCCTACGAGCAGTACTTC. It specifies CASRDRAYEQYF. Drawing the rest from reference TRBV28 and TRBJ2-7, the complete variable domain is DVKVTQSSRYLVKRTGEKVFLECVQDMDHENMFWYRQDPGLGLRLIYFSYDVKMKEKGDIPEGYSVSREKKERFSLILESASTNQTSMYLCASRDRAYEQYFGPGTRLTVT.

This chain uses TRBV11-3 with TRBJ2-6; D not resolved. V shed 5 bases and J shed 0 bases, with 11 bases lying between them. The CDR3 runs to 16 residues. CDR1 and CDR2 (germline): SGHNT, YENEEA. This CDR3 is CASSPSSVSGANVLTF. The CDR3 coding sequence is TGTGCCAGCAGCCCGTCCTCTGTCTCTGGGGCCAACGTCCTGACTTTC.

The J gene is TRBJ2-3, the V gene TRBV9; 9 bases match TRBD2. The V gene's germline CDR1 is SGDLS and CDR2 YYNGEE. The CDR3 spans 15 residues. V lost 1 base to trimming and J lost 1 base; unmatched junction nucleotides: 1. CDR3 sequence (DNA): TGTGCCAGCAGCGTATTAGCGGGAGGCACAGATACGCAGTATTTT. This codes for CASSVLAGGTDTQYF.

The V and J genes are TRBV5-5 and TRBJ2-1, with 7 bases aligning to TRBD1. The CDR3 spans 16 residues. V shed 0 bases, J shed 1 base, and the junction held 4 bases outside the gene matches. The germline V gene encodes CDR1 SGHKS and CDR2 YYEKEE (reference sequence). DNA for the CDR3: TGTGCCAGCAGCTTGGGAGGGGGCGCATCCTACAATGAGCAGTTCTTC. Translation: CASSLGGGASYNEQFF.

J is TRBJ1-1 and V is TRBV28; 10 bases match TRBD1. The CDR3 runs 15 residues. Per germline, CDR1 MDHEN and CDR2 SYDVKM. V dropped 8 bases and J dropped 7; count of bases not matched to a gene: 13. The CDR3 DNA reads TGTGCCAGCGCTGAATCGACAGGGGGCCCCATTGAAGCTTTCTTT. This codes for CASAESTGGPIEAFF.

V usage is TRBV5-1 and J usage is TRBJ2-2, with a weak D call TRBD1 (5 bases). Germline V lookup: CDR1 SGHRS, CDR2 YFSETQ. Trimming left V 4 bases short and J 6 bases short, with 19 bases between. This CDR3 is 16 amino acids long. CDR3 protein: CASSPGLGVGAGELFF. The CDR3 DNA is TGCGCCAGCAGCCCTGGATTAGGGGTCGGCGCCGGGGAGCTGTTTTTT.

The chain recombines TRBV4-1 with TRBJ1-1; perhaps TRBD1 as D (5 bases). The CDR3 has 16 amino acids. V dropped 1 base and J dropped 3 bases, with 15 bases sitting between them. The germline V gene encodes CDR1 MGHRA and CDR2 YSYEKL. CDR3 amino acids: CASSQVGRARDTEAFF. CDR3 nucleotide sequence: TGCGCCAGCAGCCAAGTGGGCAGGGCGAGAGACACTGAAGCTTTCTTT.

The rearrangement joins TRBV11-2 to TRBJ2-5; no clear D. V lost 4 bases and J 1 base, leaving 13 bases between the germline ends. Germline CDR1 SGHAT, CDR2 FQNNGV. This CDR3 has 15 amino acids. CDR3 in amino acids: CASSSNQILQETQYF. The CDR3, as DNA: TGTGCCAGCAGCTCGAACCAAATACTCCAAGAGACCCAGTACTTC.

This sequence joins TRBV6-1 and TRBJ2-1, with D maybe TRBD1 (7 bases). CDR1 and CDR2 (germline): MNHNS, SASEGT. Trimming shortened V by 2 bases and J by 12 bases, and 14 bases separated the two germline ends. There are 13 residues in the CDR3. DNA for the CDR3: TGTGCCAGCAGTGAACTACAGGGGAGGAGGCAGTTCTTC. The encoded protein is CASSELQGRRQFF.

This chain connects TRBV9 to TRBJ1-1; a possible D gene is TRBD1 (5 bases). The germline gives CDR1 SGDLS, CDR2 YYNGEE. CDR3 size: 16 residues. Trimming removed 3 bases at V and 2 bases at J, with 17 bases between. This chain's CDR3 is CASSARSDSFNTEAFF. The CDR3, as DNA: TGTGCCAGCAGCGCGAGGTCTGACAGCTTTAACACTGAAGCTTTCTTT.

This chain uses TRBV2 with TRBJ2-3, with D hard to call. The germline gives CDR1 SNHLY, CDR2 FYNNEI. There are 15 residues in the CDR3. Between the trimmed V and J ends, which lost 4 bases and 0 bases, there was a span of 11 bases. CDR3 protein: CASSVGQRSTDTQYF. The DNA of the CDR3 is TGTGCCAGCAGTGTTGGCCAGCGTAGCACAGATACGCAGTATTTT.

The chain links TRBV6-5 to TRBJ1-2; D call uncertain. The CDR3 covers 14 residues. The V gene's germline CDR1 is MNHEY and CDR2 SVGAGI. V was pared by 0 bases and J by 8 bases, with 13 bases between. CDR3 loop: CASSYSTEGGGYTF. The CDR3 DNA sequence: TGTGCCAGCAGTTACTCGACGGAGGGTGGGGGCTACACCTTC.